The rows below give T cell receptor beta chains drawn from one sample of a study of T cells in Graves' hyperthyroidism and ophthalmopathy. TCRdb recomputed calls from the multiplex PCR reads with MiXCR, one row per CDR3 protein. The table records nearly 600,000 distinct CDR3 sequences, 14% of them present only once. The source material was blood. The receptors come from a woman younger than 35 with Graves' ophthalmopathy. The CDR3 runs from the conserved cysteine through the conserved F or W. Each record gives: D gene, J gene, V gene, clone size, CDR3 protein, CDR3 DNA. D genes are given only for firm matches. Clone sizes are given selectively: once, few, many, or a class where the clone is expanded.

>.|TRBJ2-7|TRBV6-1|many
CASSPMGASYEQYF
TGTGCCAGCAGTCCCATGGGGGCCTCCTACGAGCAGTACTTC
>.|TRBJ2-1|TRBV13|many
CASSSYSHEQFF
TGTGCCAGCAGCTCCTACTCGCATGAGCAGTTCTTC
>TRBD1|TRBJ2-7|TRBV30|few
CAWSPRPTGYPYEQYF
TGTGCCTGGAGCCCAAGGCCGACAGGGTACCCCTACGAGCAGTACTTC
>.|TRBJ2-1|TRBV11-2|many
CASSSGTGYLAGDNEQFF
TGTGCCAGCAGCTCCGGGACAGGCTATCTGGCGGGAGACAATGAGCAGTTCTTC
>.|TRBJ1-1|TRBV7-8|many
CASSLSIQGIRTEAFF
TGTGCCAGCAGCTTATCAATCCAGGGAATCCGGACTGAAGCTTTCTTT
>.|TRBJ2-1|TRBV11-2|many
CASSRQWVWTYNEQFF
TGTGCCAGCAGCCGCCAGTGGGTCTGGACCTACAATGAGCAGTTCTTC
>.|TRBJ2-3|TRBV7-9|many
CASSKTSYDTQYF
TGTGCCAGCAGCAAGACTAGTTACGATACGCAGTATTTT
>.|TRBJ2-3|TRBV11-2|many
CASRTIGGLTDTQYF
TGTGCCAGCAGGACCATTGGGGGCCTCACAGATACGCAGTATTTT
>TRBD1|TRBJ2-5|TRBV19|many
CASKLTTGVIETQYF
TGTGCCAGTAAACTAACGACAGGGGTCATAGAGACCCAGTACTTC
>TRBD2|TRBJ2-1|TRBV7-3|many
CASSLGTSGRSDNEQFF
TGTGCCAGCAGCTTAGGGACTAGCGGGAGATCGGACAATGAGCAGTTCTTC
>.|TRBJ1-1|TRBV5-1|many
CASSLAALEMAFF
TGCGCCAGCAGCTTGGCGGCATTAGAAATGGCTTTCTTT
>TRBD2|TRBJ2-3|TRBV15|.
CAASASSGRVGTDTQYF
TGTGCCGCCAGCGCGTCTAGCGGGAGGGTTGGCACAGATACGCAGTATTTT
>.|TRBJ2-5|TRBV15|many
CATSRDRGEETQYF
TGTGCCACCAGCAGAGACAGGGGGGAAGAGACCCAGTACTTC
>TRBD1|TRBJ1-5|TRBV6-1|many
CASGPVRGRKDQPQHF
TGTGCCAGCGGCCCCGTCAGGGGGCGAAAGGATCAGCCCCAGCATTTT
>.|TRBJ1-2|TRBV12-5|few
CASGSRSGTSLLSGYTF
TGTGCTAGTGGTTCCCGCTCCGGGACCTCCCTCCTCAGTGGCTACACCTTC